This TCR beta chain was identified in a study of CD8 T cells in Susac syndrome. Relapsing-remitting disease, either stable or active, was present in the treatment-naive patients who were the multiple sclerosis controls. Negative isolation was applied to CD8+ and CD4+ T cells, and FACS enrichment was applied to TEMRA cells. Trimming took 1 base from V and 4 from J, leaving 10 bases between them. Per germline, CDR1 SEHNR and CDR2 FQNEAQ (reference sequence). The CDR3 is 14 residues long. RNA amounts of 0.5 to 1 ug underwent reverse transcription with random hexamers. TCRdb re-derived calls from the immunoSEQ multiplex PCR reads in MiXCR, one entry per CDR3 protein. The table includes more than 95,000 distinct CDR3 sequences, 85% to 95% detected once.

V is TRBV7-9 and J is TRBJ1-2, with a tentative D call TRBD1 (6 bases). The TCR comes from a human donor with multiple sclerosis. Material for sequencing was CD8+ T cells from PBMCs. The CDR3 sequence is CASSLGQGTYGYTF. The DNA of the CDR3 is TGTGCCAGCAGCTTAGGGCAGGGGACCTATGGCTACACCTTC.